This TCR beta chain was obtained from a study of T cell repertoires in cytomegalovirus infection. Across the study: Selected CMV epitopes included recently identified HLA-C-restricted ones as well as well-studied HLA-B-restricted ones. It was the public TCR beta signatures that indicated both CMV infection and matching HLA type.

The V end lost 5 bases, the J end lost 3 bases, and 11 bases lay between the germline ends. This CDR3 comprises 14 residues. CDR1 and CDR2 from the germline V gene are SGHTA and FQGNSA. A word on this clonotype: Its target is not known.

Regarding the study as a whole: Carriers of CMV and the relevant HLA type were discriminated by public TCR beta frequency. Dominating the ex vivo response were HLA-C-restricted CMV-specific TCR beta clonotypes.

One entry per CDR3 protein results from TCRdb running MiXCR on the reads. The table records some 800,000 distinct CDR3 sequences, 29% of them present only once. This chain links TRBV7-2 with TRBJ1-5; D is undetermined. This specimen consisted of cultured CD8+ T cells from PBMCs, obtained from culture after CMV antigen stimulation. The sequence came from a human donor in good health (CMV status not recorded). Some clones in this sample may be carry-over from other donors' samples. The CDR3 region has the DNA TGTGCCAGCAGCCTCCGGATCAACAATCAGCCCCAGCATTTT. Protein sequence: CASSLRINNQPQHF.